Below, 32 T cell receptor beta chains from the same sample are listed, as sequenced in a study of T cells in Graves' hyperthyroidism and ophthalmopathy (dated by TCRdb to the late 2010s). Receptors were amplified or captured by multiplex PCR. TCRdb names Illumina HiSeq 2000 as the instrument used. Amplification of TCR beta CDR3 regions was carried out from RNA transcripts. The first round of RT-PCR for the TCR CDR3 was performed with the HTBI primer set and the Qiagen OneStep RT-PCR kit. The public reads were run again by TCRdb, first through fastp at Q25 and then through MiXCR, and only productive beta chains were kept. Each CDR3 protein gets just one entry, which takes the most common genes and DNA from the rows behind it. The sample yields some 490,000 distinct CDR3 sequences; roughly 22% were counted once. The ten largest clones represent less than 65% of the sample. The specimen sequenced was blood. The origin of the receptors is a woman aged 70-85 years with Graves' ophthalmopathy.

This clonotype was recorded many times. The chain links TRBV2 to TRBJ2-3, with D unclear. Per germline, CDR1 SNHLY and CDR2 FYNNEI. CDR3 length: 15 residues. The V end lost 6 bases, the J end lost 0 bases, and 13 bases lay between the germline ends. CDR3 sequence: CASSQDSLSTDTQYF. The DNA of the CDR3 is TGTGCCAGCAGCCAAGACTCACTTAGCACAGATACGCAGTATTTT.

At least ten counts were recorded for this clonotype. V and J are TRBV7-3 and TRBJ1-2; TRBD1 agrees at 9 bases. Germline values: CDR1 SGHTA, CDR2 FQGTGA. The CDR3 covers 13 residues. Losses at the gene ends were 3 bases for V and 6 bases for J; bases not matched to a gene: 2. Here the CDR3 reads CASSFDRGDGYTF. CDR3 nucleotide sequence: TGTGCCAGCAGCTTCGACAGGGGGGATGGCTACACCTTC.

The rearrangement joins TRBV20-1 to TRBJ1-5, with D perhaps TRBD1 (6 bases). CDR3 length: 16 residues. Germline V gene lookup returns CDR1 DFQATT and CDR2 SNEGSKA (reference sequence). The V gene lost 4 bases and the J gene lost 8 bases, with 24 bases spanning the gap. As DNA, the CDR3 is TGCAGTGCTAAGGACGGGGGGGCCGTAGCTAAGAAGCCCCAGCATTTT. Translated: CSAKDGGAVAKKPQHF.

This clonotype has ten or more counts. The chain is built from TRBV6-2 or TRBV6-3 and TRBJ1-1; D unclear. The length of the CDR3 is 12 residues. Germline-derived CDR1 and CDR2 are MNHEY and SVGEGT. The V and J ends lost 6 bases and 4 bases respectively, with 9 bases between them. CDR3 nucleotide sequence: TGTGCCAGCAGAGACACAGTCACTGAAGCTTTCTTT. This gives the protein CASRDTVTEAFF.

The V call is TRBV19, the J call TRBJ1-5, with TRBD1 matching 7 bases. The CDR3 runs to 17 residues. From germline, CDR1 is LNHDA and CDR2 SQIVND (reference sequence). V gave up 4 bases and J gave up 0 bases; unmatched junction bases: 9. CDR3 residues: CASSTVQGLYSNQPQHF. Written as DNA, the CDR3 is TGTGCCAGTAGTACGGTACAGGGGCTCTATAGCAATCAGCCCCAGCATTTT. Full variable domain (outside the CDR3, taken from reference TRBV19 and TRBJ1-5): DGGITQSPKYLFRKEGQNVTLSCEQNLNHDAMYWYRQDPGQGLRLIYYSQIVNDFQKGDIAEGYSVSREKKESFPLTVTSAQKNPTAFYLCASSTVQGLYSNQPQHFGDGTRLSIL.

Only a few counts were recorded for this clonotype. The chain couples TRBV3-1 to TRBJ1-1, with TRBD1 identical over 8 bases. This CDR3 is 15 amino acids long. Germline assignment: CDR1 LGHDT and CDR2 YNNKEL (reference sequence). J was trimmed by 5 bases and V by 8 bases; bases with no gene match: 13. CDR3 DNA: TGTGCCAGCTTACCCCGGCAGGGGGCGTGGACTGAAGCTTTCTTT. This translates into CASLPRQGAWTEAFF.

The genes are TRBV12-5 and TRBJ1-2; 8 nucleotides agree with TRBD1. Germline V gene lookup returns CDR1 LGHNT and CDR2 FRNRAP. V was pared by 4 bases and J by 8 bases, with 3 bases of the junction left unmatched. The CDR3 runs 12 residues. The chain's CDR3 is CASGSGGEGYTF. Written as DNA, the CDR3 is TGTGCTAGTGGTTCAGGGGGCGAAGGCTACACCTTC.

This clonotype was observed many times. The chain is built from TRBV12-3 or TRBV12-4 and TRBJ1-5; D may be TRBD1 (6 bases). Trimming cost V 6 bases and J 7 bases, with 16 bases left between them. The CDR3 covers 14 residues. The CDR3 loop reads CASRPGRGNQPQHF. The CDR3 DNA follows: TGTGCCAGCAGACCTGGCAGGGGAAACCAGCCCCAGCATTTT.

The chain recombines TRBV6-2 or TRBV6-3 with TRBJ2-7; 7 bases match TRBD2. The CDR3 has 15 residues. V lost 6 bases to trimming and J lost 3 bases; unmatched junction nucleotides: 11. Germline V CDR1 and CDR2: MNHEY, SVGEGT. In nucleotides, the CDR3 is TGTGCCAGCAGCGACCCGTACAGCGGGGTCTACGAGCAGTACTTC. Translation: CASSDPYSGVYEQYF.

V gene TRBV29-1 combines with J gene TRBJ1-2; possibly TRBD1 for D (5 bases). Germline loops: CDR1 SQVTM, CDR2 ANQGSEA. The CDR3 sequence is 12 residues long. V gave up 6 bases and J gave up 6 bases, with 14 bases separating them. The CDR3 spells CSVGGHGHGYTF. The CDR3 bases are TGCAGCGTGGGAGGACATGGCCATGGCTACACCTTC. Using reference TRBV29-1 and TRBJ1-2 for the parts outside the CDR3, the full variable domain is SAVISQKPSRDICQRGTSLTIQCQVDSQVTMMFWYRQQPGQSLTLIATANQGSEATYESGFVIDKFPISRPNLTFSTLTVSNMSPEDSSIYLCSVGGHGHGYTFGSGTRLTVV.

This clonotype was seen a handful of times. CDR3 loop: CATFKGSTEAFF. The CDR3 region has the DNA TGTGCCACTTTCAAGGGAAGCACTGAAGCTTTCTTT. The chain combines TRBV28 with TRBJ1-1; D remains unclear. Germline CDR1 is MDHEN and CDR2 is SYDVKM. Trimming took off 10 bases at V and 4 bases at J, with 13 bases between the two ends. CDR3 length: 12 amino acids.

Only a few counts were recorded for this clonotype. This chain links TRBV30 with TRBJ2-1; D unclear. V was pared by 0 bases and J by 6 bases, with 9 bases between. CDR1 is GTSNPN, CDR2 SVGIG, per germline (reference sequence). The CDR3 totals 13 residues. CDR3 region: CAWSVGHGNEQFF. DNA of the CDR3: TGTGCCTGGAGTGTAGGGCACGGCAATGAGCAGTTCTTC.

The table lists this clonotype with many counts. The rearrangement uses TRBV2 and TRBJ2-3, with D unclear. The V gene lost 6 bases and the J gene lost 1 base, with 11 bases spanning the gap. Germline V gives CDR1 SNHLY, CDR2 FYNNEI. There are 14 residues in the CDR3. CDR3 DNA sequence: TGTGCCAGCAGCAAAGGGATCGGCACAGATACGCAGTATTTT. Protein sequence: CASSKGIGTDTQYF. Filled out from reference TRBV2 and TRBJ2-3, the complete variable domain reads EPEVTQTPSHQVTQMGQEVILRCVPISNHLYFYWYRQILGQKVEFLVSFYNNEISEKSEIFDDQFSVERPDGSNFTLKIRSTKLEDSAMYFCASSKGIGTDTQYFGPGTRLTVL.

This clonotype was detected many times. The chain employs TRBV11-2 and TRBJ2-5; D remains ambiguous. Deletions cut 3 bases from V and 7 bases from J, with 18 bases between. The CDR3 sequence is 15 residues long. Germline V lookup: CDR1 SGHAT, CDR2 FQNNGV. CDR3 DNA: TGTGCCAGCAGCTTGTTCATCAGTCAGGATGGGACCCAGTACTTC. Amino acids: CASSLFISQDGTQYF.

The sample holds many counts of this clonotype. The rearrangement uses TRBV28 and TRBJ1-1; 12 nucleotides align to TRBD1. Trimming cost V 3 bases and J 4 bases; bases outside gene matches: 6. CDR3 length: 16 amino acids. Germline V lookup: CDR1 MDHEN, CDR2 SYDVKM. Written as DNA, the CDR3 is TGTGCCAGCAGTTTCGGGGGACAGGGGGCAAGCACTGAAGCTTTCTTT. It codes for CASSFGGQGASTEAFF.

This clonotype was detected a few times. The chain recombines TRBV9 with TRBJ2-7; tentatively, D is TRBD2 (6 bases). V dropped 3 bases and J dropped 1 base, with 8 bases sitting between them. The CDR3 contains 13 residues. The V gene's germline CDR1 is SGDLS and CDR2 YYNGEE. The CDR3 DNA sequence: TGTGCCAGCAGCGGGGACTTTTCCTACGAGCAGTACTTC. Protein sequence: CASSGDFSYEQYF.

This clonotype was seen more than once but under ten times. V gene TRBV7-8 combines with J gene TRBJ1-1, with TRBD1 matching over 11 bases. Germline CDR1 is SGHVS and CDR2 is FQNEAQ. Germline trimming cut 4 bases from V and 5 bases from J; bases unmatched to any gene: 12. CDR3 size: 17 residues. The chain's CDR3 is CASSSSGQGAGGTEAFF. DNA of the CDR3: TGTGCCAGCAGCTCTAGCGGACAGGGGGCTGGAGGGACTGAAGCTTTCTTT.

The CDR3 sequence: CASRGPTDGDDYGYTF. The CDR3 DNA reads TGTGCCAGCAGGGGCCCTACTGACGGGGATGATTATGGCTACACCTTC. The chain links TRBV6-2 or TRBV6-3 to TRBJ1-2; D is ambiguous. Germline V gene sequence: CDR1 MNHEY, CDR2 SVGEGT. The V end was cut by 6 bases, the J end by 5 bases, with 22 bases between. CDR3 length: 16 residues.

By share of the sample, this clonotype is medium-sized. The rearrangement links TRBV6-2 or TRBV6-3 to TRBJ1-1, with D tentatively TRBD1 (5 bases). Trimming removed 7 bases from V and 1 base from J, with 13 bases in between. CDR3 length: 14 amino acids. Germline V gene data show CDR1 as MNHEY and CDR2 as SVGEGT. The CDR3 is CASTFRAGNTEAFF. CDR3 nucleotide sequence: TGTGCCAGCACCTTCAGGGCCGGGAACACTGAAGCTTTCTTT.

The rearrangement uses TRBV7-6 and TRBJ2-1, with D tentatively TRBD2 (7 bases). Germline values: CDR1 SGHVS, CDR2 FNYEAQ. V was clipped by 3 bases and J by 1 base, with 28 bases between them. This CDR3 is 21 amino acids long. The chain's CDR3 is CASSLSPGVRGAHISYNEQFF. DNA for the CDR3: TGTGCCAGCAGCTTGTCCCCCGGTGTTCGGGGGGCGCATATATCCTACAATGAGCAGTTCTTC.

This clonotype was found a few times. CDR3 region: CASSLGRTGGYTF. DNA of the CDR3: TGTGCCAGCAGCTTAGGCAGGACGGGTGGCTACACCTTC. The chain carries TRBV7-9 and TRBJ1-2, with D uncertain. The V gene lost 1 base and the J gene lost 7 bases, with 10 bases spanning the gap. The CDR3 consists of 13 residues. Germline V lookup: CDR1 SEHNR, CDR2 FQNEAQ (reference sequence).

The rearrangement joins TRBV19 to TRBJ1-2; D unclear. Germline assignment: CDR1 LNHDA and CDR2 SQIVND (reference sequence). This CDR3 region has 17 residues. The germline V and J ends were trimmed by 2 bases and 2 bases, with 18 bases remaining between them. The CDR3 is CASSIITGPGQNYGYTF. In DNA form, the CDR3 reads TGTGCCAGTAGTATAATTACCGGTCCCGGCCAGAACTATGGCTACACCTTC.

This clonotype was detected many times. V gene TRBV6-1 combines with J gene TRBJ2-1, with 11 positions matching TRBD2. CDR1 is MNHNS and CDR2 is SASEGT in the germline V gene. The CDR3 consists of 15 residues. With 5 bases clipped from V and 8 bases from J, the junction kept 8 bases outside the gene matches. This CDR3 is CASSPTSGRTYEQFF. In DNA, the CDR3 is TGTGCCAGCAGTCCCACTAGCGGGAGAACCTATGAGCAGTTCTTC.

About this clonotype itself: A much larger clone lies one base from this, so it may be a read error. The rearrangement links TRBV29-1 to TRBJ1-1; no clear D gene. Germline-derived CDR1 and CDR2 are SQVTM and ANQGSEA. The CDR3 runs to 12 residues. The CDR3 DNA reads as TGCAGCGTTCAACTTTTGGGCACTGAAGCTTCCTTT. Protein: CSVQLLGTEASF.

The chain links TRBV5-1 to TRBJ2-2; 12 bases are shared with TRBD1. V lost 4 bases and J lost 7; bases outside the gene matches: 8. The length of the CDR3 is 16 residues. In germline, CDR1 is SGHRS, CDR2 YFSETQ. This CDR3 reads CASSGTGGAFGGELFF. CDR3 nucleotide sequence: TGCGCCAGCAGCGGGACAGGGGGCGCTTTTGGCGGGGAGCTGTTTTTT.

CDR3 in DNA: TGTGCCAGCAGCCCCGCAGAAAGCTATGGCTACACCTTC. It encodes CASSPAESYGYTF. The chain carries TRBV6-2 or TRBV6-3 and TRBJ1-2; D is undetermined. V was clipped by 6 bases and J by 4 bases, with 12 bases between them. Germline CDR1 MNHEY, CDR2 SVGEGT. The CDR3 is made up of 13 amino acids.

This clonotype was recorded at least ten times. The CDR3 spells CASSLGLGVYYEQYF. In nucleotides, the CDR3 is TGTGCCAGCAGCTTAGGCCTGGGGGTTTACTACGAGCAGTACTTC. The J gene is TRBJ2-7, the V gene TRBV7-2, with D perhaps assigned TRBD1 or TRBD2 (5 bases each). From germline, CDR1 is SGHTA and CDR2 FQGNSA. This CDR3 spans 15 amino acids. V was cut by 1 base and J by 3 bases, with 13 bases left in between.

The rearrangement uses TRBV7-2 and TRBJ1-2, with TRBD1 as a possible D gene (6 bases). Germline V gene lookup returns CDR1 SGHTA and CDR2 FQGNSA. The CDR3 extends over 16 amino acids. V was clipped by 0 bases and J by 8 bases, with 19 bases between them. The CDR3: CASSLAPPEQGGGYTF. Written as DNA, the CDR3 is TGTGCCAGCAGCTTAGCACCCCCAGAACAGGGTGGAGGCTACACCTTC.

This clonotype was recorded many times. V gene TRBV2 combines with J gene TRBJ2-3, with D possibly being TRBD2 (6 bases). The V and J ends lost 7 bases and 0 bases respectively, with 14 bases between them. CDR1 and CDR2 from the germline V gene are SNHLY and FYNNEI. CDR3 length equals 15 residues. CDR3 bases: TGTGCCAGCACCCGGGGCCTAGCGAGCACAGATACGCAGTATTTT. This gives the protein CASTRGLASTDTQYF.

This clonotype was detected only a few times. V usage is TRBV9 and J usage is TRBJ2-7; D gene unclear. Trimming pared 4 bases from V and 3 bases from J, leaving 17 bases between. Germline V lookup: CDR1 SGDLS, CDR2 YYNGEE. The length of the CDR3 is 15 residues. The CDR3 spells CASSMFDTPNYEQYF. The CDR3 DNA reads as TGTGCCAGCAGCATGTTCGACACGCCCAACTACGAGCAGTACTTC.

This clonotype showed up just a few times. V usage is TRBV2 and J usage is TRBJ2-5; 9 bases are shared with TRBD1. The CDR3 is made up of 15 amino acids. V was pared by 7 bases and J by 4 bases, with 10 bases of the junction left unmatched. CDR1 is SNHLY, CDR2 FYNNEI, per germline. CDR3 coding DNA: TGTGCCAGCAAAGTGGCGCAGACAGGGGGAGAGACCCAGTACTTC. Amino acids: CASKVAQTGGETQYF.

This clonotype was observed a few times. The genes are TRBV29-1 and TRBJ1-1; weak D call: TRBD1 (5 bases). Germline CDR1 is SQVTM and CDR2 is ANQGSEA. The CDR3 contains 14 residues. The V gene lost 8 bases and the J gene lost 1 base, with 17 bases spanning the gap. The CDR3 nucleotides read TGCAGCTCAGCGAGGGGTGGAGGGAACACTGAAGCTTTCTTT. It translates to CSSARGGGNTEAFF. Filled out from reference TRBV29-1 and TRBJ1-1, the complete variable domain reads SAVISQKPSRDICQRGTSLTIQCQVDSQVTMMFWYRQQPGQSLTLIATANQGSEATYESGFVIDKFPISRPNLTFSTLTVSNMSPEDSSIYLCSSARGGGNTEAFFGQGTRLTVV.